The entry that follows covers one T cell receptor (beta chain) sequence. Its antigen target is currently unknown. Per-nucleotide qualities are absent, and no much larger clonotype sits a single base away. The protocol used for the library was 5' RACE. The data were produced on an Illumina HiSeq 2500. A second PCR of roughly 7 to 11 cycles was performed with a sample-barcoded 5' primer and a J-beta primer mix. A unique molecular identifier was introduced onto each TCR beta cDNA molecule by a template-switch 5' adaptor carrying 12 random nucleotides. Each sample yielded at least 3 million CDR3-containing paired-end reads. First-strand cDNA was synthesized from all RNA with the Mint cDNA synthesis kit, primed by a TRBC-specific oligonucleotide. All cDNA was treated with uracil-DNA glycosylase and then went through a first 18-cycle PCR with the universal primers M1SS and BC2_uni_R. Concerning the study's data processing: For normalization, 1 million high-quality reads, each with a distinct molecular identifier, were randomly selected from each sample. Instead of being binned into consensus sequences, reads with shared molecular identifiers were discarded. MiTCR, with a Q25 quality threshold and the strictest error-elimination algorithm, was used for CDR3 identification, clonotype clustering and error correction. A nonparametric unseen species model with Euler transformation was used to estimate lower-bound total TCR beta diversity. Using fastp trimming at Q25 and MiXCR clonotype assembly, TCRdb reanalyzed the public sequencing data and kept in-frame beta chains. Merged by CDR3 protein, the rows form single entries marked with the most common genes and DNA. None of the V and J calls come from the authors' own analysis; TCRdb made them. Counted in this sample were fewer than 1.5 million distinct CDR3 sequences; about 43% of them appeared once. 7% to 9.5% of the sample rests with the top ten.

The approximately 40 donors, aged roughly 6 to 90 years, were systemically healthy Caucasian individuals from Russia. Around 10 milliliters of peripheral blood were drawn from each donor into EDTA-treated Vacutainer tubes. Ficoll-Paque density-gradient centrifugation was used to isolate PBMCs, with at least 6.5 million per sample. Trizol reagent was used to extract total RNA from PBMCs, with at least 5 micrograms per sample. For every donor, flow cytometry on a PBMC aliquot measured the percentage of naive CD45RAhigh/CD27high T cells. This record belongs to a study of blood T cells in healthy people across ages (dated by TCRdb to between 2015 and 2017). In terms of the full investigation: In model experiments, template switching captured about one uniquely barcoded TCR beta cDNA molecule for every two T cells. Donors of different ages were randomly distributed across sequencing lanes to avoid experimental bias. The study measured age-related changes in TCR beta repertoire diversity using deep sequencing normalized with unique cDNA molecular identifiers. For two donors (one aged 18 to 30 and one aged 80 or older), the study analyzed two additional independent replicas of 1 million unique cDNA reads from the same blood draw. Donors were grouped into four age groups: young (average approximately 15 years), middle-aged (approximately 41), aged (about 59) and long-lived (around 82). The research as a whole found: Estimates of total diversity based on one million sequenced T cells were considered lower bounds and underestimates. Because donor CMV infection status was unknown, age-related changes in expanded clonotypes were potentially confounded. The long-lived group showed more naive CD4+ T cells, fewer expanded clones and increased TCR diversity than the aged group, suggesting age selection. Conclusive comparison of naive and antigen-experienced compartments was prevented by the profiling of bulk unsorted PBMCs. The percentage of naive T cells measured by flow cytometry correlated strongly with observed TCR beta diversity. As age increased, observed TCR beta diversity per million T cells dropped in a roughly linear way, and a significant reduction was already evident by age 40.

The sequenced sample was blood. The TCR comes from a woman in her late teens or twenties in good health.

The CDR3 protein sequence reads: CASSGGLAGENIQYF. The base sequence is TGTGCCAGCAGCGGGGGACTAGCGGGAGAAAACATTCAGTACTTC. The chain is made from TRBV6-1 and TRBJ2-5, with TRBD2 identical over 14 junction bases. The DNA end favors TRBJ2-4, so the J call may be wrong. The germline V gene sets CDR1 to MNHNS and CDR2 to SASEGT. Counted from cysteine to phenylalanine, this CDR3 has 15 amino acids. Here the CDR3 DNA is all that survives: 45 bases in frame from base 1.